The 11 T cell receptor beta chains below all came from one sample that was sequenced in a study of cytomegalovirus exposure and HLA in healthy donors. The method was immunoSEQ multiplex PCR; TCRdb's version includes in-frame clones alone and lacks a portion of them. The sample has around 120,000 clones; about nine tenths are singletons. Material for sequencing was PBMCs. The receptors come from a man aged 18 to 29 in good health and CMV-seronegative.

The chain combines TRBV29-1 with TRBJ1-4; D is undetermined. The V gene's germline CDR1 is SQVTM and CDR2 ANQGSEA. The CDR3 is 13 residues long. The germline V and J ends were trimmed by 5 bases and 2 bases, with 9 bases remaining between them. CDR3 in DNA: TGCAGCGTTACCGGGATGACTAATGAAAAACTGTTTTTT. This translates into CSVTGMTNEKLFF.

CDR3 sequence (DNA): TGTGCCAGCAGCAATATGGACTCTTTCGGCGAGCAGTACTTC. This sequence encodes CASSNMDSFGEQYF. This rearrangement joins TRBV21-1 to TRBJ2-7; TRBD2 is the table's D call, not checked against the DNA. TRBV21-1 is listed as a pseudogene. The CDR3 is 14 residues long.

This clone was detected only a few times. The chain uses TRBV7-2 and TRBJ1-6; no definite D call. Germline CDR1 is SGHTA and CDR2 is FQGNSA. The ends were cut back, 5 bases at V and 8 bases at J, with 10 bases in the middle. This CDR3 has 13 amino acids. The CDR3 DNA sequence: TGTGCCAGCAGCGAGCGGCCAGATTCACCCCTCCACTTT. Protein: CASSERPDSPLHF.

The V gene is TRBV14, the J gene TRBJ1-1, with a tentative D call TRBD1 (5 bases). The CDR3 is 15 residues long. The V gene's germline CDR1 is SGHDN and CDR2 FVKESK. Trimming took 5 bases from V and 5 from J, leaving 18 bases between them. CDR3 bases: TGTGCCAGCAGCTCAGGGCCGCGGAGTGGGACTGAAGCTTTCTTT. The encoded protein is CASSSGPRSGTEAFF.

V gene TRBV28 combines with J gene TRBJ1-1, with D possibly matching TRBD1 (6 bases). This CDR3 spans 14 amino acids. V lost 3 bases and J lost 1, with 9 bases in between. Per germline, CDR1 MDHEN and CDR2 SYDVKM. DNA of the CDR3: TGTGCCAGCAGTTTCTTGGGGGCGAACACTGAAGCTTTCTTT. It codes for CASSFLGANTEAFF.

The CDR3, as DNA: TGTGCCACCTGGACTAGCGGGAGGGATGAGCAGTTCTTC. It specifies CATWTSGRDEQFF. The chain uses TRBV5-4 and TRBJ2-1; 15 bases are a match to TRBD2. The CDR3 is 13 residues long. With V trimmed by 9 bases and J by 8 bases, 3 bases remained unmatched. Per the germline V gene, CDR1 is SGHNT and CDR2 is YYREEE (reference sequence). The whole variable domain, filled in from reference TRBV5-4 and TRBJ2-1, reads ETGVTQSPTHLIKTRGQQVTLRCSSQSGHNTVSWYQQALGQGPQFIFQYYREEENGRGNFPPRFSGLQFPNYSSELNVNALELDDSALYLCATWTSGRDEQFFGPGTRLTVL.

The chain is built from TRBV27 and TRBJ2-7; 8 bases match TRBD1. Per the germline V gene, CDR1 is MNHEY and CDR2 is SMNVEV (reference sequence). This CDR3 spans 14 amino acids. Trimming removed 5 bases from V and 6 bases from J; junction bases left unmatched: 9. The CDR3 is CASSARDRSSEQYF. The CDR3 nucleotides read TGTGCCAGCAGTGCCAGGGACAGGAGCTCCGAGCAGTACTTC.

The chain links TRBV27 to TRBJ2-7, with 11 bases that match TRBD1. The trim removed 0 bases at V and 2 bases at J, leaving 15 bases unmatched. The germline V gene encodes CDR1 MNHEY and CDR2 SMNVEV (reference sequence). The CDR3 loop spans 20 amino acids. The CDR3 loop reads CASSLSGTGGAGASTYEQYF. CDR3 DNA sequence: TGTGCCAGCAGTTTATCCGGGACAGGGGGTGCGGGAGCGTCGACCTACGAGCAGTACTTC.

This clone was observed once. The chain links TRBV28 to TRBJ1-4; 8 bases agree with TRBD1. The CDR3 sequence is 14 residues long. Germline V gene data show CDR1 as MDHEN and CDR2 as SYDVKM. The trim removed 8 bases at V and 1 base at J, leaving 3 bases unmatched. CDR3 residues: CASGGTGTNEKLFF. The CDR3, as DNA: TGTGCCAGCGGGGGGACAGGAACTAATGAAAAACTGTTTTTT.

The rearrangement links TRBV7-6 to TRBJ1-4; tentative D call: TRBD1 (6 bases). Germline CDR1 is SGHVS and CDR2 is FNYEAQ. The germline V and J ends were trimmed by 4 bases and 4 bases, with 10 bases remaining between them. CDR3 size: 14 residues. Here the CDR3 DNA reads TGTGCCAGCAGCTCAGGGGTGGATAATGAAAAACTGTTTTTT. Translation gives CASSSGVDNEKLFF. Combining the CDR3 with reference TRBV7-6 and TRBJ1-4 gives the whole variable domain GAGVSQSPRYKVTKRGQDVALRCDPISGHVSLYWYRQALGQGPEFLTYFNYEAQQDKSGLPNDRFSAERPEGSISTLTIQRTEQRDSAMYRCASSSGVDNEKLFFGSGTQLSVL.

The chain combines TRBV4-3 with TRBJ2-3, with 15 bases that match TRBD2. CDR3 length equals 21 residues. Germline CDR1 and CDR2: LGHNA and YSLEER. After removal of 0 bases from V and 5 bases from J, the junction contained 15 bases not matched to a gene. This chain's CDR3 is CASSQDQPAGTSGGQGDTQYF. CDR3 bases: TGCGCCAGCAGCCAAGATCAACCGGCCGGGACTAGCGGGGGGCAAGGAGATACGCAGTATTTT.